This T cell receptor beta chain stems from a study of blood T cell repertoires in COVID-19. For the study at large: The United States, Italy and Spain provided the acute and convalescent COVID-19 samples. PBMCs, B-cell-depleted T cells, or T cells were the source of the cDNA or gDNA that made up the material.

Profiling relied on immunoSEQ multiplex PCR, and the TCRdb table lists in-frame clones only, not all of them. This repertoire shows around 80,000 clones, 80% to 85% found once; its top ten account for approximately 25%. The CDR3 covers 17 residues. Germline V gene sequence: CDR1 KGHDR, CDR2 SFDVKD. Between the trimmed V and J ends, which lost 2 bases and 5 bases, there was a span of 18 bases. Sequencing was carried out using peripheral blood. The sequence came from a human donor in a cohort sampled during active COVID-19. The chain carries TRBV24-1 and TRBJ2-1; the D gene is possibly TRBD2 (5 bases). This chain's CDR3 is CATSDSRFERNHNEQFF. CDR3 bases: TGTGCCACCAGTGATTCCCGGTTCGAGCGGAACCACAATGAGCAGTTCTTC.